Listed below are T cell receptor beta chains from one sample, sequenced in a study of T cells in narcolepsy. The assay was immunoSEQ multiplex PCR, and TCRdb's table has in-frame clones only and misses some. Of 6,500 to 8,500 clones listed, about 61% are singletons. The sequenced material came from CD45RA- memory CD8+ T cells from PBMCs. The receptors shown here come from a human donor with narcolepsy. Both conserved end residues are part of each CDR3. The order of the fields is V gene, J gene, CDR3 protein.

TRBV15,TRBJ1-2,CATSRGRGPAHGYTF
TRBV30,TRBJ2-6,CAWSPGPPLSGANVLTF
TRBV27,TRBJ2-7,CASSLARNAEQYF
TRBV2,TRBJ1-5,CASSTTGGEFEPQHF
TRBV4-3,TRBJ2-1,CASSQDSGEAYNEQLF
TRBV6-5,TRBJ2-6,CASSYSSGANVLTF
TRBV6-4,TRBJ2-3,CASSRGQGATDTQYF
TRBV6-4,TRBJ1-2,CASSDGDNYGYTF
TRBV6-6,TRBJ1-2,CASDSSYGYTF
TRBV6-6,TRBJ2-3,CASSFSGGATDTQYF
TRBV18,TRBJ1-1,CASSRGAGGASEAFF
TRBV5-1,TRBJ2-2,CASLSLTGELFF
TRBV6-5,TRBJ1-2,CASSKADISYYGYTF
TRBV9,TRBJ2-2,CASSASAGELFF
TRBV7-8,TRBJ2-7,CASSWAAHEQYF
TRBV7-9,TRBJ2-3,CASSLVGGPSTDTQYF
TRBV30,TRBJ2-3,CAWSDGGDTQYF
TRBV5-8,TRBJ1-1,CASSLRRQGSGEAFF
TRBV4-2,TRBJ2-5,CASSPGTGEETQYF
TRBV7-6,TRBJ1-6,CASSPTGAANSPLHF
TRBV28,TRBJ2-3,CASSLYLPKSTGKSTDTQYF
TRBV4-1,TRBJ2-5,CASSQDPGSQETQYF
TRBV7-7,TRBJ2-5,CASSPGGGETQYF
TRBV19,TRBJ2-7,CASSKDSDGSYEQYF
TRBV4-3,TRBJ2-7,CASSQDQGTYEQYF
TRBV7-6,TRBJ2-1,CASSLNAYNEQFF
TRBV4-2,TRBJ1-2,CASSLLPTRDIANYGYTF
TRBV7-6,TRBJ2-1,CASSELLSQYNEQFF
TRBV5-4,TRBJ1-1,CASSFGTAEAFF